This record covers a single T cell receptor beta chain. These data originate in a study of blood T cell repertoires in COVID-19. Background on the study: Material from acute and convalescent COVID-19 was sourced from the United States, Italy and Spain.

Produced via immunoSEQ multiplex PCR; TCRdb's table is partial and in-frame only. The table shows some 290,000 clones, with roughly 86% occurring only once. This TCR was sampled from a woman in her 30s with COVID-19, enrolled during active disease. What was sequenced was peripheral blood.

CDR3 sequence reads: CASSFPLTTDEQFF. CDR3 in DNA: TGTGCCAGCAGTTTCCCCTTAACGACAGATGAGCAGTTCTTC. J is TRBJ2-1 and V is TRBV28, with D possibly TRBD1 on 5 matching bases. V lost 3 bases, J lost 8 bases, and 14 bases lay in between. The CDR3 has 14 amino acids. Germline CDR1 is MDHEN and CDR2 is SYDVKM.